One and the same sample provided the 2 T cell receptor beta chains below, sequenced in a study of T-cell reconstitution after alpha-beta-depleted transplantation in children (dated by TCRdb to about 2016). The receptor library was made with PCR. Instrument used: Illumina HiSeq 2500. Molecular barcoding was employed in the preparation of TCR libraries, with unique molecular identifiers being used to normalize TCRbeta repertoire quantification. TCRdb trimmed the raw reads at Q25, called clones with MiXCR and kept productive beta chains. Rows merge per CDR3 protein into single entries with the most common DNA and genes. This sample gives approximately 290,000 distinct CDR3 sequences in total; approximately 10% of them show up just once. The leading ten clones occupy 23% of the sample. The sample's treatment or condition label, decoded: allogeneic hematopoietic cell transplantation with graft depleted of TCRalphabeta T cells and CD19 B cells.

The sequencing used peripheral blood, collected 180 days after TCRalphabeta/CD19-depleted stem cell transplant. The receptors were gathered from a male patient under 10 years old who had a stem cell transplant for chronic granulomatous disease, so the T cells may come from the graft donor.

Details on this clonotype: It may be a read error: a sequence one base away is much more abundant. V is TRBV7-8 and J is TRBJ2-1; D is undetermined. Trimming left V 7 bases short and J 6 bases short, with 13 bases between. The CDR3 totals 13 residues. The germline V gene has CDR1 SGHVS and CDR2 FQNEAQ. The CDR3 loop reads CASTIRLFNEQFF. CDR3 DNA: TGTGCCAGCACCATACGGCTTTTCAATGAGCAGTTCTTC.

This clonotype was detected many times. The V and J genes are TRBV12-3 or TRBV12-4 and TRBJ1-4, with D possibly TRBD1 on 6 matching bases. The CDR3 extends over 15 amino acids. Trimming took off 5 bases at V and 7 bases at J, with 17 bases between the two ends. CDR3 nucleotides: TGTGCCAGCAGTCGTTCCAGGGGTTCCGGTGAAAAACTGTTTTTT. Translation: CASSRSRGSGEKLFF.